The 28 T cell receptor beta chains below all came from one sample that was sequenced in a study of blood T cell repertoires in COVID-19. Data came from immunoSEQ multiplex PCR; TCRdb stores just in-frame clones and leaves some out. The data contain 200,000 to 250,000 clones, roughly 80% of them singletons. Input material: PBMCs or T cells enriched from blood (not recorded which). These receptors were collected from a man in his sixties who had recovered from COVID-19.

The CDR3 DNA reads TGCAGCGACAGGGGGTCTAGCACAGATACGCAGTATTTT. This translates into CSDRGSSTDTQYF. The V and J genes are TRBV29-1 and TRBJ2-3; the match to TRBD1 covers 8 bases. This CDR3 has 13 residues. Germline lookup yields CDR1 SQVTM and CDR2 ANQGSEA. The V and J ends lost 7 bases and 0 bases, in that order; junction bases with no gene match: 3.

J is TRBJ1-6 and V is TRBV6-5; TRBD1 aligns across 7 bases. Germline CDR1 and CDR2: MNHEY and SVGAGI. Trimming at V came to 0 bases and at J to 9 bases, leaving 8 bases not matched to a gene. The CDR3 is 16 residues long. Here the CDR3 DNA reads TGTGCCAGCAGTTACTCGAGAGGGGGCAAGGGTTCACCCCTCCACTTT. It codes for CASSYSRGGKGSPLHF.

This chain uses TRBV10-3 with TRBJ2-7, with unresolved D. The germline V gene encodes CDR1 ENHRY and CDR2 SYGVKD. V lost 1 base, J lost 3 bases, and 7 bases lay in between. This CDR3 is 13 amino acids long. CDR3 sequence (DNA): TGTGCCATCAGTGAGTTTTCGGGCTACGAGCAGTACTTC. The encoded protein is CAISEFSGYEQYF.

This clone was observed once. V gene TRBV5-6 combines with J gene TRBJ1-6; 8 bases match TRBD1. The CDR3 sequence is 16 residues long. Per the germline V gene, CDR1 is SGHDT and CDR2 is YYEEEE. The ends lost 0 bases at V and 8 bases at J; junction bases unmatched: 7. The CDR3: CASSLAWGTGDSPLHF. CDR3 bases: TGTGCCAGCAGCTTGGCCTGGGGGACAGGCGATTCACCCCTCCACTTT.

The J gene is TRBJ2-5, the V gene TRBV7-9; D might be TRBD2 (5 bases). Per the germline V gene, CDR1 is SEHNR and CDR2 is FQNEAQ (reference sequence). The CDR3 has 15 residues. V was trimmed by 5 bases and J by 4 bases, leaving 17 bases between them. CDR3 protein: CASSATRARRETQYF. The CDR3 nucleotides are TGTGCCAGCAGCGCCACTAGGGCCCGGCGAGAGACCCAGTACTTC. The full variable domain, completed using reference TRBV7-9 and TRBJ2-5, is DTGVSQNPRHKITKRGQNVTFRCDPISEHNRLYWYRQTLGQGPEFLTYFQNEAQLEKSRLLSDRFSAERPKGSFSTLEIQRTEQGDSAMYLCASSATRARRETQYFGPGTRLLVL.

V usage is TRBV18 and J usage is TRBJ1-3; the match to TRBD1 covers 8 bases. After removal of 3 bases from V and 3 bases from J, the junction contained 13 bases not matched to a gene. Per germline, CDR1 KGHSH and CDR2 LQKENI. The CDR3 length is 18 residues. In nucleotides, the CDR3 is TGTGCCAGCTCACCCCTGGACAGGGCCAATGTGCGTGGAAACACCATATATTTT. It yields the protein CASSPLDRANVRGNTIYF. Using reference TRBV18 and TRBJ1-3 for the parts outside the CDR3, the full variable domain is NAGVMQNPRHLVRRRGQEARLRCSPMKGHSHVYWYRQLPEEGLKFMVYLQKENIIDESGMPKERFSAEFPKEGPSILRIQQVVRGDSAAYFCASSPLDRANVRGNTIYFGEGSWLTVV.

This rearrangement joins TRBV28 to TRBJ1-2; D might be TRBD1 (6 bases). V lost 3 bases and J 2 bases, leaving 10 bases between the germline ends. This CDR3 contains 14 residues. Germline V gene lookup returns CDR1 MDHEN and CDR2 SYDVKM. CDR3 residues: CASSFRTENYGYTF. CDR3 DNA sequence: TGTGCCAGCAGTTTTAGGACAGAGAACTATGGCTACACCTTC.

V usage is TRBV5-5 and J usage is TRBJ2-7; 9 bases fit TRBD2. The CDR3 is made up of 15 amino acids. Germline V lookup: CDR1 SGHKS, CDR2 YYEKEE (reference sequence). V lost 0 bases, J lost 3 bases, and 4 bases stayed unmatched. The CDR3 nucleotides read TGTGCCAGCAGCTTGGGAGCGGGGGGCCTCTACGAGCAGTACTTC. It codes for CASSLGAGGLYEQYF.

This clone was found a few times. The chain recombines TRBV25-1 with TRBJ1-1; TRBD1 matches 7 bases. The germline CDR1 and CDR2 sequences are MGHDK and SYGVNS. V lost 4 bases and J lost 4; bases outside the gene matches: 9. The CDR3 has 15 amino acids. CDR3 coding DNA: TGTGCCAGCAGTGCCCTCAGGGGGGTTGGCACTGAAGCTTTCTTT. Amino acid sequence: CASSALRGVGTEAFF.

J is TRBJ2-7 and V is TRBV9, with a weak D call TRBD1 (5 bases). Germline V gene sequence: CDR1 SGDLS, CDR2 YYNGEE. The CDR3 is made up of 13 amino acids. Trimming pared 0 bases from V and 6 bases from J, leaving 10 bases between. For the CDR3, the DNA is TGTGCCAGCAGCGTAGGGACACCAGGCGAGCAGTACTTC. Its translation: CASSVGTPGEQYF.

The chain has TRBV2 and TRBJ2-3; perhaps TRBD2 as D (6 bases). This CDR3 spans 15 amino acids. Germline lookup yields CDR1 SNHLY and CDR2 FYNNEI. V was shortened by 1 base and J by 2 bases, with 10 bases between the two germline ends. The DNA for the CDR3 is TGTGCCAGCAGTGAAGGGACTACCGTCACAGATACGCAGTATTTT. Its protein is CASSEGTTVTDTQYF.

This clone has just one count. The chain couples TRBV18 to TRBJ2-7; 11 bases are shared with TRBD1. Germline CDR1 KGHSH, CDR2 LQKENI. V was clipped by 8 bases and J by 4 bases; unmatched bases: 10. This CDR3 has 15 amino acids. In nucleotides, the CDR3 is TGTGCCAGCCTCACCGGACAGGGGGCGCCTTACGAGCAGTACTTC. Amino acid sequence: CASLTGQGAPYEQYF.

The rearrangement uses TRBV11-3 and TRBJ2-5; 7 bases map to TRBD1. The CDR3 has 16 amino acids. Looked up from germline, CDR1 is SGHNT and CDR2 is YENEEA. The J segment lost 0 bases and the V segment lost 1 base, leaving 5 bases of the junction unmatched. CDR3 sequence reads: CASSLGQQGYQETQYF. CDR3 in DNA: TGTGCCAGCAGCTTAGGCCAACAGGGGTACCAAGAGACCCAGTACTTC. Based on the CDR3 plus reference TRBV11-3 and TRBJ2-5, the full variable domain is EAGVVQSPRYKIIEKKQPVAFWCNPISGHNTLYWYLQNLGQGPELLIRYENEEAVDDSQLPKDRFSAERLKGVDSTLKIQPAELGDSAVYLCASSLGQQGYQETQYFGPGTRLLVL.

The J gene is TRBJ1-6, the V gene TRBV18, with 9 bases identical to TRBD1. The germline CDR1 and CDR2 sequences are KGHSH and LQKENI. V was pared by 6 bases and J by 9 bases, with 9 bases of the junction left unmatched. This CDR3 has 15 residues. CDR3 in amino acids: CASSGQGNGGSPLHF. The CDR3 nucleotides are TGTGCCAGCTCGGGACAGGGAAATGGTGGTTCACCCCTCCACTTT.

This rearrangement joins TRBV6-5 to TRBJ2-7, with 8 bases fitting TRBD2. Germline loops: CDR1 MNHEY, CDR2 SVGAGI. The V segment lost 4 bases and the J segment 2 bases; nucleotides outside the gene matches: 10. The CDR3 has 16 amino acids. CDR3 sequence: CASSFVGGDFTYEQYF. The DNA of the CDR3 is TGTGCCAGCAGTTTCGTCGGGGGGGACTTCACCTACGAGCAGTACTTC.

The chain joins TRBV10-3 to TRBJ2-3, with 8 bases matching TRBD1. This CDR3 region has 14 residues. Unmatched junction bases numbered 8, after V lost 8 bases and J lost 4 bases. CDR1 ENHRY and CDR2 SYGVKD come from the germline V gene. In DNA form, the CDR3 reads TGTGCCATCTCGGACAGGGAAGTAGCAGATACGCAGTATTTT. Translating it yields CAISDREVADTQYF.

The CDR3 DNA reads as TGTGCCACCAGTGAGGGACTAGCGGGGTACAATGAGCAGTTCTTC. Its translation is CATSEGLAGYNEQFF. This sequence joins TRBV24-1 and TRBJ2-1; 13 bases are a match to TRBD2. Germline V gene sequence: CDR1 KGHDR, CDR2 SFDVKD. J was trimmed by 4 bases and V by 4 bases; bases with no gene match: 0. There are 15 residues in the CDR3.

The chain recombines TRBV27 with TRBJ1-2; perhaps TRBD1 as D (5 bases). The germline V and J ends were trimmed by 0 bases and 7 bases, with 18 bases remaining between them. CDR3 length equals 16 residues. CDR1 and CDR2 from the germline V gene are MNHEY and SMNVEV (reference sequence). The CDR3 coding sequence is TGTGCCAGCAGTTTATCAGGGGTCATGGTTAGATTTGGCTACACCTTC. It specifies CASSLSGVMVRFGYTF.

The chain joins TRBV13 to TRBJ2-1, with 7 bases matching TRBD2. V shed 6 bases, J shed 6 bases, and the junction held 14 bases outside the gene matches. This CDR3 comprises 16 residues. CDR1 and CDR2 (germline): PRHDT, FYEKMQ (reference sequence). In nucleotides, the CDR3 is TGTGCCAGCAGTCCAGACTTTTGGACTAGTAGCAATGAGCAGTTCTTC. Encoded protein: CASSPDFWTSSNEQFF.

This chain links TRBV24-1 with TRBJ2-6; no firm D call. V lost 9 bases and J lost 2, with 7 bases in between. Per germline, CDR1 KGHDR and CDR2 SFDVKD. CDR3 length equals 13 residues. The CDR3 nucleotides are TGTGCCACCCAGGCACCTGGGGCCAACGTCCTGACTTTC. This sequence encodes CATQAPGANVLTF.

The chain recombines TRBV2 with TRBJ1-1; 7 bases agree with TRBD1. V lost 1 base and J lost 11; bases outside the gene matches: 4. The CDR3 has 12 residues. The germline CDR1 and CDR2 sequences are SNHLY and FYNNEI. CDR3 nucleotide sequence: TGTGCCAGCAGTGAAGGCAGGGGGGCGGCTTTCTTT. This gives the protein CASSEGRGAAFF.

This rearrangement joins TRBV4-3 to TRBJ1-6, with D tentatively TRBD1 (5 bases). The germline gives CDR1 LGHNA, CDR2 YSLEER. V was trimmed by 1 base and J by 4 bases, leaving 14 bases between them. CDR3 length equals 17 residues. In DNA, the CDR3 is TGCGCCAGCAGCCAAGCTGGGGCGACCGTTTATAATTCACCCCTCCACTTT. Its translation is CASSQAGATVYNSPLHF.

V and J are TRBV18 and TRBJ2-5, with 12 positions matching TRBD1. The germline V gene encodes CDR1 KGHSH and CDR2 LQKENI. Trimming took 5 bases from V and 5 from J; bases not matched to a gene: 6. The CDR3 totals 15 residues. CDR3 loop: CASSTGTGGLETQYF. CDR3 sequence (DNA): TGTGCCAGCTCAACCGGGACAGGGGGCTTGGAGACCCAGTACTTC.

The genes are TRBV12-5 and TRBJ2-7; perhaps TRBD1 as D (5 bases). Trimming took 4 bases from V and 0 from J, leaving 10 bases between them. The CDR3 loop spans 14 amino acids. Germline values: CDR1 LGHNT, CDR2 FRNRAP. The CDR3 is CASGSGRVSYEQYF. CDR3 sequence (DNA): TGTGCTAGTGGTTCAGGCAGGGTCTCCTACGAGCAGTACTTC.

The sample holds a few counts of this clone. The rearrangement links TRBV7-9 to TRBJ1-5; D remains ambiguous. Germline V gene data show CDR1 as SEHNR and CDR2 as FQNEAQ (reference sequence). The CDR3 has 14 amino acids. Trimming stripped 5 bases from V and 7 bases from J, with 15 bases between. In nucleotides, the CDR3 is TGTGCCAGCAGCCTCGGCGGGGAGGGCCAGCCCCAGCATTTT. It specifies CASSLGGEGQPQHF.

The gene calls are TRBV20-1 and TRBJ1-6, with D uncertain. Germline assignment: CDR1 DFQATT and CDR2 SNEGSKA (reference sequence). This CDR3 contains 15 residues. The V gene lost 3 bases and the J gene lost 4 bases, with 13 bases spanning the gap. The CDR3 DNA reads TGCAGTGCTAGTGGCGGACTGGGATATAATTCACCCCTCCACTTT. Its protein is CSASGGLGYNSPLHF.

CDR3 region: CASSSGLRGQPQHF. The CDR3 DNA sequence: TGTGCCAGCAGTTCGGGACTCCGCGGTCAGCCCCAGCATTTT. The chain combines TRBV6-1 with TRBJ1-5, with D possibly matching TRBD1 (5 bases). Trimming removed 5 bases at V and 6 bases at J, with 14 bases between. The CDR3 length is 14 residues. Germline lookup yields CDR1 MNHNS and CDR2 SASEGT.

The sample holds a few counts of this clone. The J gene is TRBJ1-4, the V gene TRBV5-1, with D unresolved. The CDR3 length is 15 residues. The V gene lost 0 bases and the J gene lost 7 bases, with 13 bases spanning the gap. Germline V gene lookup returns CDR1 SGHRS and CDR2 YFSETQ. CDR3 bases: TGCGCCAGCAGCTTGGCGGGAGCCGTGGCTGAAAAACTGTTTTTT. Protein product: CASSLAGAVAEKLFF.